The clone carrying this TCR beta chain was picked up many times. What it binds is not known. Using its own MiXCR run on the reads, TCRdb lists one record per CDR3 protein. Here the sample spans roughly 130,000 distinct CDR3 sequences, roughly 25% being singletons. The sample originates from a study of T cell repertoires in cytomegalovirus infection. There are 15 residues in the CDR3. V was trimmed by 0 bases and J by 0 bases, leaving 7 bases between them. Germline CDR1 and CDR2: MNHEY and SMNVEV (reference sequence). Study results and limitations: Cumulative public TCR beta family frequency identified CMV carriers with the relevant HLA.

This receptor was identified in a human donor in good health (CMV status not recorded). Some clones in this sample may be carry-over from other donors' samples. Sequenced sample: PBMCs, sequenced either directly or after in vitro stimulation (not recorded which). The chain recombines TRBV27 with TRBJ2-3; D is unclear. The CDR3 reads CASSLSWFSTDTQYF. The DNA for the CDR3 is TGTGCCAGCAGTTTATCATGGTTTAGCACAGATACGCAGTATTTT.